In its sample, the clone carrying this TCR beta chain was seen many times. Its antigen remains unidentified. Sorted naive CD8 T cells were those defined as CD8+CD4-CCR7+CD45RA+. This entry comes from a study of molecular identifiers for immune sequencing clone quantification. Whole-study results and caveats: Researchers reportedly could pick up spiked Jurkat TCR RNA from one cell mixed into about 970,000 naive cells. The sizes of highly expanded clones could be underestimated when identical TCR molecules share a barcode.

TCR libraries were built in bulk with a published protocol and specific TCR primers. Using its own MiXCR run on the PCR reads, TCRdb lists one record per CDR3 protein. The data contain 40,000 to 50,000 distinct CDR3 sequences, 15% to 20% of them singletons. This CDR3 contains 14 residues. Trimming removed 1 base from V and 0 bases from J, with 6 bases in between. Germline V gives CDR1 LNHDA, CDR2 SQIVND (reference sequence). The TCR originated in a human donor in good health. Some libraries in this study had Jurkat cell RNA spiked in. The rearrangement joins TRBV19 to TRBJ1-1; the D is unclear. The sequencing sample was made of naive CD8+ T cells from blood, with Jurkat cell RNA spiked in. Subset of the sample: FACS-sorted CD8+CD4-CCR7+CD45RA+ naive T cells. CDR3 region: CASSIAGLNTEAFF. CDR3 nucleotides: TGTGCCAGTAGTATAGCCGGATTGAACACTGAAGCTTTCTTT.